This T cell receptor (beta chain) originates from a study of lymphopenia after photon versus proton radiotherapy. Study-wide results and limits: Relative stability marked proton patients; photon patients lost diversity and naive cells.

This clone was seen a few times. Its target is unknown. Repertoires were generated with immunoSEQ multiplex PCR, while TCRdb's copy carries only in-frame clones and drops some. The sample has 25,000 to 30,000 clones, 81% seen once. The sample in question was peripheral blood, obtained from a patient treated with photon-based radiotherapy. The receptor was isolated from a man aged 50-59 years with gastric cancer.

The DNA of the CDR3 is TGTGCCATCAGTCTCGGGACAGGGGGTACTGTGCCCCTCCACTTT. This translates into CAISLGTGGTVPLHF. This chain uses TRBV10-3 with TRBJ1-6; 11 bases match TRBD1. Germline V gene lookup returns CDR1 ENHRY and CDR2 SYGVKD. The CDR3 sequence is 15 residues long. V lost 5 bases, J lost 13 bases, and 10 bases stayed unmatched.